The clone carrying this T cell receptor beta chain was seen more than once but under ten times. Alongside a J-beta primer mix, a sample-barcoded 5' primer served in a second PCR lasting roughly 6 to 12 cycles. TCRdb itself ran the 5' RACE reads through MiXCR, one entry per CDR3 protein. The table has 600,000 to 900,000 distinct CDR3 sequences, roughly 25% seen once; the top ten hold 3%. The source of the sample is a study of blood T cells in healthy people across ages. CDR3 length: 12 residues. V was shortened by 1 base and J by 10 bases, with 10 bases between the two germline ends. Another study also made use of these data, one on T cells of mothers and their children.

Sequenced input: blood. This receptor was obtained from a boy aged 5-17 years in good health. The V gene is TRBV12-3 or TRBV12-4, the J gene TRBJ1-2; weak D call: TRBD1 (5 bases). DNA of the CDR3: TGTGCCAGCAGTTTAGGGAGGGACTTCTACACCTTC. Protein: CASSLGRDFYTF.